This note documents a single T cell receptor (beta chain) sequence. Antigen: not known. These data originate in a study of cytomegalovirus exposure and HLA in healthy donors. The CDR3 spans 15 residues. Germline values: CDR1 MGHRA, CDR2 YSYEKL. V was cut by 0 bases and J by 5 bases, with 13 bases left in between. Both 60 Vbeta primers and 13 Jbeta primers went into the PCR. Sequencing was performed with immunoSEQ multiplex PCR; in TCRdb, only in-frame clones are kept and a portion is missing. The repertoire has 130,000 or so clones, around 8.5% of them found once; the top ten carry under 7%. Study-wide findings and caveats: CMV antigen specificity of a few CMV-associated chains was confirmed in vitro. Some TCR beta chains (164 of them) were listed as cytomegalovirus-associated.

The rearrangement links TRBV4-1 to TRBJ2-5; D is perhaps TRBD1 (5 bases). Material for sequencing was PBMCs. The TCR was taken from a man aged 35 to 55 in good health and CMV-seronegative. The CDR3 DNA follows: TGCGCCAGCAGCCAAGAGGGCAGGGTAGGGGAGACCCAGTACTTC. Amino acid sequence: CASSQEGRVGETQYF.